This TCR beta chain was sequenced for a study of tumor-infiltrating lymphocytes in primary liver carcinoma. Trimming took off 4 bases at V and 4 bases at J, with 14 bases between the two ends. The CDR3 sequence is 15 residues long. The source material, 20-30 mg of unsorted bulk tissue, was used to co-extract RNA and DNA. TCR beta cDNA was made from 400 to 500 ng total RNA with a constant-region primer. What produced the TCR beta libraries was three nested multiplex PCR rounds using slightly modified ARM-PCR. The opening two PCR rounds, around 10 cycles each, paired TRBV1-TRBV30 forward primers with a C-beta reverse primer. TCRdb reprocessed the multiplex PCR reads with MiXCR, giving one entry per CDR3 protein. Of 37,000 or so distinct CDR3 sequences in the sample, roughly 74% were seen once.

The source of this sequence is a man between 35 and 55 years old with primary liver carcinoma and hepatitis B virus infection. V and J are TRBV12-3 or TRBV12-4 and TRBJ1-3, with a tentative D call TRBD1 (5 bases). Sequencing used tumor-adjacent normal liver tissue. CDR3 in DNA: TGTGCCAGCAGTTCTGGGGCAGCATCAGGAAACACCATATATTTT. Translation: CASSSGAASGNTIYF.